These 26 T cell receptor beta chains were all obtained from the same sample, sequenced in a study of identical twins listed by TCRdb under 2016. Library method: 5' RACE. The instrument given in TCRdb is Illumina HiSeq 2000. The public reads were quality trimmed at Q25 with fastp and then assembled into clones with MiXCR by TCRdb, keeping productive beta chains. A single entry per CDR3 protein holds the most common genes and DNA from its merged rows. The table for this sample lists around 1.7 million distinct CDR3 sequences; under 35% of them were counted only once. 0.27% of the sample is in the top ten clones. The sample consisted of cord blood. The origin of the receptors is a newborn girl in good health.

The table lists this clonotype with a few counts. The chain combines TRBV20-1 with TRBJ2-5, with no clear D. Per germline, CDR1 DFQATT and CDR2 SNEGSKA (reference sequence). The V end lost 4 bases, the J end lost 1 base, and 10 bases lay between the germline ends. CDR3 length: 13 amino acids. CDR3 sequence: CSAISGGQETQYF. CDR3 DNA sequence: TGCAGTGCTATTTCTGGCGGCCAAGAGACCCAGTACTTC.

Points on this clonotype: The germline gene is not matched at one end of the junction; a read error may be the cause. The chain recombines TRBV20-1 with TRBJ2-1; D is uncertain. Germline CDR1 and CDR2: DFQATT and SNEGSKA (reference sequence). This CDR3 has 14 amino acids. CDR3 sequence (DNA): TGCAGTGCTAGAAGTTTTGGGGAAGGTGATGAACAGTTCTTC. This codes for CSARSFGEGDEQFF.

V is TRBV27 and J is TRBJ1-5, with 7 bases lining up with TRBD1. The CDR3 is 14 residues long. Germline CDR1 is MNHEY and CDR2 is SMNVEV (reference sequence). The J segment lost 8 bases and the V segment lost 5 bases, leaving 9 bases of the junction unmatched. DNA for the CDR3: TGTGCCAGCAGTACACAAAGGGGGCGCGAGCCCCAGCATTTT. Its translation is CASSTQRGREPQHF.

As for this clonotype: An end of the junction differs from the germline gene, which may be a read error. This chain joins TRBV5-5 and TRBJ1-3, with D tentatively TRBD1 (6 bases). This CDR3 region has 13 residues. Germline loops: CDR1 SGHKS, CDR2 YYEKEE (reference sequence). Written as DNA, the CDR3 is TGTGCCTGCAGCTGGGGGCAAGAAAACACCATATATTTT. Protein sequence: CACSWGQENTIYF.

This clonotype was recorded only once. The junction does not match germline at one end; this may be a read error. The chain carries TRBV9 and TRBJ2-3; TRBD2 agrees at 10 bases. CDR1 and CDR2 (germline): SGDLS, YYNGEE. The CDR3 length is 17 residues. The CDR3 protein is CASSVGTSATSTDMQYF. CDR3 in DNA: TGTGCCAGCAGCGTGGGGACTAGCGCTACTAGCACAGATATGCAGTATTTT.

The chain is built from TRBV7-2 and TRBJ2-3; 8 bases are shared with TRBD2. The junction had 10 bases not matched to a gene; V was cut back by 6 bases and J by 5 bases. The CDR3 sequence is 15 residues long. Germline lookup yields CDR1 SGHTA and CDR2 FQGNSA. The CDR3 coding sequence is TGTGCCAGCAGTAAAAGCGGGGGTGGGGGAGATACGCAGTATTTT. This encodes CASSKSGGGGDTQYF.

The chain employs TRBV12-3 or TRBV12-4 and TRBJ1-6; TRBD1 matches 9 bases. V lost 5 bases to trimming and J lost 9 bases; unmatched junction nucleotides: 8. The CDR3 is 15 residues long. CDR3 region: CASSEGQGGGSPLHF. CDR3 bases: TGTGCCAGCAGTGAGGGACAGGGTGGTGGTTCACCCCTCCACTTT.

This chain connects TRBV7-2 to TRBJ1-1; the D gene is possibly TRBD1 (5 bases). The germline V gene has CDR1 SGHTA and CDR2 FQGNSA. Trimming cost V 3 bases and J 1 base, with 12 bases left between them. The CDR3 consists of 15 residues. This CDR3 reads CASSLLRGWNTEAFF. For the CDR3, the DNA is TGTGCCAGCAGCTTGTTGAGGGGATGGAACACTGAAGCTTTCTTT.

This clonotype was seen more than once but under ten times. The chain has TRBV12-5 and TRBJ2-5; 8 bases match TRBD2. This CDR3 is 14 amino acids long. The J segment lost 2 bases and the V segment lost 7 bases, leaving 6 bases of the junction unmatched. Germline V gene sequence: CDR1 LGHNT, CDR2 FRNRAP. CDR3 residues: CASASGGVQETQYF. The DNA of the CDR3 is TGTGCTAGTGCCTCGGGGGGGGTTCAAGAGACCCAGTACTTC.

This chain uses TRBV14 with TRBJ2-1; D call uncertain. The closer fit of TRBJ2-7 to the DNA end suggests the J call may be wrong. CDR1 SGHDN and CDR2 FVKESK come from the germline V gene. The CDR3 has 15 residues. CDR3: CASSNLRSSYNEQYF. The DNA for the CDR3 is TGTGCCAGCAGCAATCTCCGGAGCTCCTACAATGAGCAGTACTTC.

In this sample, this clonotype turned up a few times. The rearrangement links TRBV13 to TRBJ2-7; TRBD1 aligns across 7 bases. Losses at the gene ends were 1 base for V and 5 bases for J; bases not matched to a gene: 5. There are 14 residues in the CDR3. CDR1 and CDR2 (germline): PRHDT, FYEKMQ (reference sequence). The CDR3 DNA follows: TGTGCCAGCAGCTTAGTGGCAGGGGGAAACGAGCAGTACTTC. The encoded protein is CASSLVAGGNEQYF.

Only a few counts were recorded for this clonotype. V usage is TRBV28 and J usage is TRBJ1-5; D remains ambiguous. CDR1 and CDR2 from the germline V gene are MDHEN and SYDVKM. This CDR3 region has 13 residues. Trimming pared 6 bases from V and 6 bases from J, leaving 12 bases between. CDR3 amino acids: CASSLFLGQPQHF. The CDR3 bases are TGTGCCAGCAGCCTCTTCCTGGGTCAGCCCCAGCATTTT. The full variable domain, rest sourced from reference TRBV28 and TRBJ1-5, is DVKVTQSSRYLVKRTGEKVFLECVQDMDHENMFWYRQDPGLGLRLIYFSYDVKMKEKGDIPEGYSVSREKKERFSLILESASTNQTSMYLCASSLFLGQPQHFGDGTRLSIL.

The chain couples TRBV6-1 to TRBJ2-1, with 12 bases that match TRBD2. V shed 10 bases, J shed 1 base, and the junction held 8 bases outside the gene matches. Germline V lookup: CDR1 MNHNS, CDR2 SASEGT. The CDR3 spans 16 residues. CDR3 nucleotides: TGTGCCAACAGACCCACTAGCGGGGGGTCCTACAATGAGCAGTTCTTC. Translated, it gives CANRPTSGGSYNEQFF.

This clonotype appeared a single time. CDR3 region: CASSEGAGRSNQPQHF. As DNA, the CDR3 is TGTGCCAGCAGCGAGGGTGCAGGGAGGAGCAATCAGCCCCAGCATTTT. This chain links TRBV2 with TRBJ1-5; D possibly corresponds to TRBD1 (5 bases). CDR1 and CDR2 (germline): SNHLY, FYNNEI. This CDR3 comprises 16 residues. Trimming removed 6 bases from V and 1 base from J, with 16 bases in between.

The rearrangement links TRBV2 to TRBJ2-3; tentatively, D is TRBD2 (6 bases). The CDR3 runs to 15 residues. The germline V and J ends were trimmed by 6 bases and 2 bases, with 15 bases remaining between them. Germline lookup yields CDR1 SNHLY and CDR2 FYNNEI. The CDR3 protein is CASRRRLANTDTQYF. The CDR3 DNA follows: TGTGCCAGCAGGAGAAGGCTAGCGAACACAGATACGCAGTATTTT. The variable domain in full, completed from reference TRBV2 and TRBJ2-3, reads EPEVTQTPSHQVTQMGQEVILRCVPISNHLYFYWYRQILGQKVEFLVSFYNNEISEKSEIFDDQFSVERPDGSNFTLKIRSTKLEDSAMYFCASRRRLANTDTQYFGPGTRLTVL.

A few counts support this clonotype. This CDR3 reads CASSWDRGLIQPQHF. CDR3 coding DNA: TGTGCCAGCAGCTGGGACAGGGGGCTAATTCAGCCCCAGCATTTT. This chain links TRBV7-8 with TRBJ1-5; 12 positions agree with TRBD1. This CDR3 has 15 amino acids. Germline V gene sequence: CDR1 SGHVS, CDR2 FQNEAQ. Trimming at V came to 4 bases and at J to 6 bases, leaving 4 bases not matched to a gene.

The chain joins TRBV10-3 to TRBJ1-6, with D unresolved. This CDR3 has 11 residues. The germline V gene has CDR1 ENHRY and CDR2 SYGVKD. The DNA for the CDR3 is TGTGTAGCCCGGGGTAATTCACCCCTCCACTTT. It is translated as CVARGNSPLHF.

The chain uses TRBV27 and TRBJ1-5; 8 nucleotides line up with TRBD1. J lost 7 bases, V lost 8 bases, and 4 bases had no gene match. CDR1 is MNHEY and CDR2 is SMNVEV in the germline V gene (reference sequence). CDR3 length: 12 residues. The CDR3 DNA follows: TGTGCCAGCCGACAGGGGAAACAGCCCCAGCATTTT. Protein product: CASRQGKQPQHF.

The chain uses TRBV27 and TRBJ1-5, with 9 nucleotides matching TRBD1. Germline lookup yields CDR1 MNHEY and CDR2 SMNVEV (reference sequence). The CDR3 loop spans 14 amino acids. Trimming at V came to 0 bases and at J to 6 bases, leaving 0 bases not matched to a gene. CDR3 coding DNA: TGTGCCAGCAGTTTATCGGACAGGGGTCAGCCCCAGCATTTT. Its translation is CASSLSDRGQPQHF.

This clonotype was seen a handful of times. The chain recombines TRBV9 with TRBJ2-3; D is undetermined. Germline CDR1 and CDR2: SGDLS and YYNGEE. This CDR3 comprises 14 residues. V lost 0 bases and J 1 base, leaving 6 bases between the germline ends. Written as DNA, the CDR3 is TGTGCCAGCAGCGTAGTGGACGGCACAGATACGCAGTATTTT. This codes for CASSVVDGTDTQYF.

This clonotype was observed a handful of times. The chain recombines TRBV7-2 with TRBJ2-1; TRBD2 aligns across 9 bases. The V gene's germline CDR1 is SGHTA and CDR2 FQGNSA. J was trimmed by 5 bases and V by 0 bases; bases with no gene match: 5. This CDR3 region has 16 residues. CDR3 sequence: CASSLAGLANHNEQFF. The CDR3 DNA follows: TGTGCCAGCAGCTTAGCGGGACTAGCAAACCACAATGAGCAGTTCTTC.

To note about this clonotype: Relative to the germline gene, one junction end is altered; a read error may explain this. This chain connects TRBV6-2 or TRBV6-3 to TRBJ1-6; 7 nucleotides agree with TRBD1. Germline V gives CDR1 MNHEY, CDR2 SVGEGT. The CDR3 is 14 residues long. CDR3 nucleotide sequence: TGTGCCAGCATCCAACAGGGGTCAGATTCACCCCCCCACTTT. Translation gives CASIQQGSDSPPHF.

The genes are TRBV6-6 and TRBJ2-7; 7 bases are shared with TRBD1. With V trimmed by 2 bases and J by 3 bases, 4 bases remained unmatched. Germline V gene data show CDR1 as MNHNY and CDR2 as SVGAGI (reference sequence). CDR3 size: 14 residues. For the CDR3, the DNA is TGTGCCAGCAGTTACGCGGCAGGGGGCTACGAGCAGTACTTC. This encodes CASSYAAGGYEQYF.

This clonotype has just a few counts. V is TRBV6-6 and J is TRBJ2-7; D possibly corresponds to TRBD1 (6 bases). V was pared by 2 bases and J by 1 base, with 15 bases between. The CDR3 totals 16 residues. Germline-derived CDR1 and CDR2 are MNHNY and SVGAGI (reference sequence). CDR3 DNA: TGTGCCAGCAGTTACGCCTCCGGGACACCATCCTACGAGCAGTACTTC. Translating gives CASSYASGTPSYEQYF.

The chain has TRBV28 and TRBJ1-6, with 8 bases matching TRBD1. J was trimmed by 7 bases and V by 6 bases; bases with no gene match: 5. Germline CDR1 and CDR2: MDHEN and SYDVKM. The CDR3 length is 14 residues. This CDR3 reads CASRRTGRNSPLHF. The CDR3 nucleotides are TGTGCCAGCAGACGGACAGGGAGGAATTCACCCCTCCACTTT.

This clonotype was counted only a few times. The rearrangement links TRBV4-1 to TRBJ2-1, with TRBD2 matching over 7 bases. V lost 1 base, J lost 5 bases, and 8 bases stayed unmatched. The CDR3 sequence is 16 residues long. Germline lookup yields CDR1 MGHRA and CDR2 YSYEKL. The CDR3, as DNA: TGCGCCAGCAGCCAAGGTAGTCTAGCGGTAGACAATGAGCAGTTCTTC. Amino acids: CASSQGSLAVDNEQFF.